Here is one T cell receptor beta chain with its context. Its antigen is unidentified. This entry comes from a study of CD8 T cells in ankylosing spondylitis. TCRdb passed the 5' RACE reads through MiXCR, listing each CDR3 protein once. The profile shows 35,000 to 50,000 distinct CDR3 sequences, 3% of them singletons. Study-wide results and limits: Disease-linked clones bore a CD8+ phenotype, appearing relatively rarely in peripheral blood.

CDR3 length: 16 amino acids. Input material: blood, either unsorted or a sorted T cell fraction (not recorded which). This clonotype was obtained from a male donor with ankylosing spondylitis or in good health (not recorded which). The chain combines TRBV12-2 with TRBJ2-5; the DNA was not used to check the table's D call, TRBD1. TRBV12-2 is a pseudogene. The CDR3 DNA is TGTGCAAGTCGCTTAAATAGGGACAGGGGAAGAGAGACCCAGTACTTC. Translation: CASRLNRDRGRETQYF.